This passage covers 8 T cell receptor beta chains from one sample sequenced in a study of Tregs in tolerant kidney transplant recipients. Profiled with immunoSEQ multiplex PCR; TCRdb holds only in-frame clones, not every one. This repertoire shows 90,000 to 130,000 clones, around 90% found once; its top ten account for more than 0.3%. Sample: CD4+ T cells from blood, taken before the transplant. These receptors were taken from a human donor who received a combined kidney and bone marrow transplant.

The gene calls are TRBV19 and TRBJ1-1; a weak D match, TRBD1 (5 bases). The V gene lost 2 bases and the J gene lost 1 base, with 11 bases spanning the gap. CDR1 LNHDA and CDR2 SQIVND come from the germline V gene (reference sequence). This CDR3 has 15 amino acids. The CDR3 nucleotides are TGTGCCAGTAGTATACCAAAAAGGGGGAACACTGAAGCTTTCTTT. This gives the protein CASSIPKRGNTEAFF.

The chain carries TRBV30 and TRBJ2-7; tentatively, D is TRBD2 (6 bases). Germline V gives CDR1 GTSNPN, CDR2 SVGIG (reference sequence). There are 13 residues in the CDR3. The CDR3 DNA reads TGTGGGGTTGGGGGAGGAAAGTCCTACGAGCAGTACTTC. Encoded protein: CGVGGGKSYEQYF. The complete variable domain, with remaining parts taken from reference TRBV30 and TRBJ2-7, reads SQTIHQWPATLVQPVGSPLSLECTVEGTSNPNLYWYRQAAGRGLQLLFYSVGIGQISSEVPQNLSASRPQDRQFILSSKKLLLSDSGFYLCGVGGGKSYEQYFGPGTRLTVT.

The rearrangement links TRBV11-2 to TRBJ1-2; D is unresolved. V lost 0 bases and J lost 4, with 12 bases in between. The CDR3 spans 15 residues. Germline V gene sequence: CDR1 SGHAT, CDR2 FQNNGV. CDR3 DNA sequence: TGTGCCAGCAGCTTAGATAGTAACCGGGTCTATGGCTACACCTTC. The encoded protein is CASSLDSNRVYGYTF.

The J gene is TRBJ2-7, the V gene TRBV5-1; 9 bases align to TRBD1. Germline-derived CDR1 and CDR2 are SGHRS and YFSETQ. J gave up 1 base and V 5 bases, and 4 bases lay outside the gene matches. CDR3 size: 14 residues. CDR3 sequence: CASSIQGASYEQYF. The CDR3 region has the DNA TGCGCCAGCAGTATACAGGGGGCTTCCTACGAGCAGTACTTC.

The V gene is TRBV5-1, the J gene TRBJ2-4; 10 bases agree with TRBD1. This CDR3 is built from 15 residues. Germline V gene lookup returns CDR1 SGHRS and CDR2 YFSETQ. V lost 2 bases and J lost 5; bases outside the gene matches: 4. CDR3 amino acids: CASSFPGQGQNIQYF. Written as DNA, the CDR3 is TGCGCCAGCAGCTTCCCGGGACAGGGGCAAAACATTCAGTACTTC. Full variable domain (remainder filled in from reference TRBV5-1 and TRBJ2-4): KAGVTQTPRYLIKTRGQQVTLSCSPISGHRSVSWYQQTPGQGLQFLFEYFSETQRNKGNFPGRFSGRQFSNSRSEMNVSTLELGDSALYLCASSFPGQGQNIQYFGAGTRLSVL.

This CDR3 reads CASRSGQGEWTEAFF. The CDR3 DNA reads TGCGCCAGCAGGAGCGGACAGGGCGAGTGGACTGAAGCTTTCTTT. The V gene is TRBV5-1, the J gene TRBJ1-1; TRBD1 aligns across 8 bases. V gave up 5 bases and J gave up 5 bases; unmatched junction bases: 11. This CDR3 is 15 amino acids long. Germline assignment: CDR1 SGHRS and CDR2 YFSETQ. Drawing the rest from reference TRBV5-1 and TRBJ1-1, the complete variable domain is KAGVTQTPRYLIKTRGQQVTLSCSPISGHRSVSWYQQTPGQGLQFLFEYFSETQRNKGNFPGRFSGRQFSNSRSEMNVSTLELGDSALYLCASRSGQGEWTEAFFGQGTRLTVV.

In its sample, this clone was seen once. This rearrangement joins TRBV5-1 to TRBJ1-1; D might be TRBD1 (5 bases). This CDR3 has 14 residues. Germline V gene lookup returns CDR1 SGHRS and CDR2 YFSETQ. V was cut by 3 bases and J by 1 base, with 10 bases left in between. CDR3 sequence (DNA): TGCGCCAGCAGCTCGCAGGGTGGGAACACTGAAGCTTTCTTT. It specifies CASSSQGGNTEAFF.

The chain couples TRBV7-8 to TRBJ1-3; maybe TRBD1 (6 bases). Germline assignment: CDR1 SGHVS and CDR2 FQNEAQ. Trimming cost V 0 bases and J 9 bases, with 12 bases left between them. The CDR3 is 14 amino acids. This chain's CDR3 is CASSLAGAVGTIYF. The CDR3 region has the DNA TGTGCCAGCAGCTTAGCGGGGGCGGTCGGCACCATATATTTT.